This T cell receptor (beta chain) was identified in a study of radiation and T cells in renal cell carcinoma. Turning to this clone: Antigen specificity is unknown.

The treatment: treatment-naive control, cytoreductive nephrectomy. Sequenced control tumors were from about a dozen males and a few females, median age roughly 60. Study results and caveats: Irradiated tumors had higher TCR clonality than control tumors. Dominant CDR3 motifs were more common in irradiated tumors than controls.

Sequencing used immunoSEQ multiplex PCR; TCRdb keeps in-frame clones, though not all of them. This sample has around 16,000 clones, with approximately 50% found just once. The CDR3 spans 14 residues. Trimming cost V 4 bases and J 1 base, with 10 bases left between them. Germline V gene sequence: CDR1 MGHRA, CDR2 YSYEKL. This sequence was found in a man between 45 and 60 years old with renal cell carcinoma. The chain employs TRBV4-1 and TRBJ1-1, with unresolved D. This specimen was tumor tissue, taken from a patient whose treatment was nephrectomy without radiotherapy. DNA for the CDR3: TGCGCCAGCAGCCCGTACGCCCAGAACACTGAAGCTTTCTTT. Translating gives CASSPYAQNTEAFF.